The T cell receptor (beta chain) under discussion was sequenced for a study of OX40 agonist ivuxolimab in advanced cancers. About the full investigation: Ivuxolimab was a fully human IgG2 agonistic monoclonal antibody targeting the costimulatory receptor OX40 (CD134). Partial responses occurred in three dose-escalation patients, of whom one had hepatocellular carcinoma and two had cutaneous melanoma. The paper covers the monotherapy dose-escalation part of the phase I ivuxolimab trial, which included N ≈ 54 patients. Peripheral TCRbeta sequencing aimed to test whether ivuxolimab altered TCR sequence diversity and caused clonal T-cell expansion. A male proportion of almost 85% and a mean age of 60 years, ranging from about 20 to 85, were recorded for the dose-escalation cohort. Intravenous ivuxolimab was administered to patients every 2 weeks at six dose levels: 0.01, 0.1, 0.3, 1.5, 3 and 10 mg/kg. Of the roughly 52 dose-escalation patients, hepatocellular carcinoma was present in roughly 19, melanoma in around 15, renal cell carcinoma in 9 and head and neck cancer in 9. Prior anti-PD-1, anti-PD-L1 or anti-CTLA-4 therapy was permitted, and approximately 40% of dose-escalation patients had received checkpoint inhibitors.

The trial excluded patients who had a history of autoimmune disease or were on systemic immunosuppression. In every dose cohort, peripheral blood was drawn for TCR sequencing at baseline, cycle 4 day 1, and cycle 7 day 1. Samples were obtained from an open-label, multicenter, first-in-human phase I dose-escalation trial of ivuxolimab. Adults with locally advanced or metastatic melanoma, renal cell carcinoma, hepatocellular carcinoma or head and neck squamous cell carcinoma were enrolled in the trial. Before TCR sequencing, CD4+ T cells and CD8+ T cells were sorted from peripheral blood as separate populations. Study-level results and caveats: Clonal expansion of both CD4+ and CD8+ blood T cells was observed from baseline to week 6 at doses 0.1 to 3.0 mg/kg. The antigen specificity of the clonally expanded peripheral T cells was not determined. In the 0.1-3.0 mg/kg groups, partial responders had among the lowest normalized peripheral clonal expansion, particularly in CD8+ T cells. On average, CD8+ T cells showed more expanded clones than CD4+ T cells after ivuxolimab. Low levels of normalized T-cell clonal expansion were also seen in some patients who did not respond.

Genomic DNA was isolated from the sorted cells so that the TCRbeta CDR3 region could be sequenced. The immunoSEQ Assay was used to sequence the TCRbeta CDR3 regions. TCRdb took over this immuneACCESS table, retaining in-frame rearrangements with V and J assigned. Such tables are incomplete; in checked studies, under half of the missing clones stem from an unresolved V gene, and the remainder is unexplained. Here the sample has just under 45,000 clones; 80% occur a single time. Jointly, the top ten make up roughly 4.1% of the sample. Concerning this clone: No cognate antigen has been identified for it. No per-base quality is available; no much larger clone lies one base away.

This clonotype originated in an adult with an advanced solid tumor such as melanoma, head and neck, liver or kidney cancer. The material sequenced was CD4+ or CD8+ T cells sorted from blood, taken in a trial of the OX40 agonist ivuxolimab.

The DNA sequence reads TGTGCCAGCAGCGGAAGGGGGATCTATGGCTACACCTTC. Translated, this is CASSGRGIYGYTF. The chain is encoded by TRBV9 joined to TRBJ1-2, and possibly TRBD1, on 6 matching bases. CDR1 and CDR2 are drawn from the germline V gene: SGDLS, YYNGEE. Trimming costs V 3 bases and J 4 bases, and their ends lie 10 bases apart. Reading from cysteine to phenylalanine, the CDR3 counts 13 amino acids. Of the read, only the CDR3 DNA is kept; its 39 bases are in frame from base 1.